This T cell receptor beta chain came from a study of OX40 agonist ivuxolimab in advanced cancers. Study in general: One patient with hepatocellular carcinoma and two with cutaneous melanoma, three in all, had partial responses. Whole-study findings and limits: CD8+ T cells (on average) carried more expanded clones than CD4+ T cells. Among the lowest levels of clonal expansion were found in partial responders at 0.1-3.0 mg/kg.

Germline assignment: CDR1 MDHEN and CDR2 SYDVKM. V lost 6 bases and J lost 1; bases outside the gene matches: 11. The CDR3 extends over 17 amino acids. To note about this clone: Its antigen remains unknown.

Some clones are missing from TCRdb's copy, which holds only in-frame ones; the method was immunoSEQ multiplex PCR. There are roughly 86,000 clones in the sample; about 90% occur only once, and over 7% lies in the top ten. Source: CD4+ or CD8+ T cells sorted from blood, taken in a trial of the OX40 agonist ivuxolimab. The sequence derives from an adult with an advanced solid tumor such as melanoma, head and neck, liver or kidney cancer. The chain joins TRBV28 to TRBJ2-7; 11 positions match TRBD2. CDR3: CASSYALAGELSYEQYF. The CDR3 bases are TGTGCCAGCAGCTATGCACTAGCGGGAGAGCTTTCCTACGAGCAGTACTTC.